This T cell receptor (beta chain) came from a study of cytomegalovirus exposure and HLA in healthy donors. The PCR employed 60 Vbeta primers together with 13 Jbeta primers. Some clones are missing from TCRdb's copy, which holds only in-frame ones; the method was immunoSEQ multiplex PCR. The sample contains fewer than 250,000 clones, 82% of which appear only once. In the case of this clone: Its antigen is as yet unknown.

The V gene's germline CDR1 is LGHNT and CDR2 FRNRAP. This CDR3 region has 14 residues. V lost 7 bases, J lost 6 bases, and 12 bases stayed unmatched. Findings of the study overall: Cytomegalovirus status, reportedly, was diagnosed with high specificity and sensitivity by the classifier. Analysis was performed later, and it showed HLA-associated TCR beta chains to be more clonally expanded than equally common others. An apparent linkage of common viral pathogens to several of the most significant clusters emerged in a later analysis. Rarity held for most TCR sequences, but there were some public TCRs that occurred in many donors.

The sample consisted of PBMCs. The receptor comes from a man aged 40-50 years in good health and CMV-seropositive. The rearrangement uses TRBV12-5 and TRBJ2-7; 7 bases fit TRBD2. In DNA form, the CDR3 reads TGTGCTAGTGCCGCCGGGACTATGTTAGGCGAGCAGTACGTC. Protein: CASAAGTMLGEQYV.